The clone carrying this TCR beta chain was detected a few times. A second PCR, run for about 7 to 11 cycles, used a sample-barcoded 5' primer plus a J-beta primer mix. TCRdb re-called the 5' RACE reads through MiXCR, storing one row per CDR3 protein. The table has some 790,000 distinct CDR3 sequences, around 26% seen once. At least 7 million PBMCs were isolated per sample. The source of the sample is a study of blood T cells in healthy people across ages. Across the study: There was about one barcoded beta molecule captured by template switching per two T cells.

The CDR3 sequence is 15 residues long. J lost 7 bases, V lost 5 bases, and 11 bases had no gene match. Looked up from germline, CDR1 is LGHDT and CDR2 is YNNKEL (reference sequence). Sequencing was performed on blood. The chain carries TRBV3-1 and TRBJ2-7, with 10 bases identical to TRBD1. This receptor was taken from an elderly woman in good health. The CDR3 loop reads CASSSPGQGTREQYF. CDR3 nucleotide sequence: TGTGCCAGCAGCTCGCCGGGACAGGGGACTAGGGAGCAGTACTTC.